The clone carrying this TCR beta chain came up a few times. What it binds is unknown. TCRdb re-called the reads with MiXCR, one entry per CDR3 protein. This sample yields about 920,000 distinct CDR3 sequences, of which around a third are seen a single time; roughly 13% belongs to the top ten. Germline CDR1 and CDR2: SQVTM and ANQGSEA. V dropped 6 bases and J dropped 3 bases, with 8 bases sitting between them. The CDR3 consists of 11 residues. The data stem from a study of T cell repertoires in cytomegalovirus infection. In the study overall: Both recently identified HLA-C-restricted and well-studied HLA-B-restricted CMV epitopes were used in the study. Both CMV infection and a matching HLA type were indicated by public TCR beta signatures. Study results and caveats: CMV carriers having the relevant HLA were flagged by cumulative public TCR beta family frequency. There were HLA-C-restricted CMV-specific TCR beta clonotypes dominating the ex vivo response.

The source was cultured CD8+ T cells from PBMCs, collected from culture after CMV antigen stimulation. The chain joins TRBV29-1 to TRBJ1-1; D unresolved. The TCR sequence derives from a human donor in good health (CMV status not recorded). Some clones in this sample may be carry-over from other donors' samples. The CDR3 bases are TGCAGCGTAAAACAGTACACTGAAGCTTTCTTT. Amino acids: CSVKQYTEAFF.